This T cell receptor beta chain was sequenced for a study of blood T cell repertoires in COVID-19. Study-level background: T cells, B-cell-depleted T cells, or PBMCs provided the cDNA or gDNA that served as material.

Original data processing: Reference gene primer amplification gave estimated nucleated cell counts. Repertoires were generated with immunoSEQ multiplex PCR, while TCRdb's copy carries only in-frame clones and drops some. V and J calls and clone size come straight from that table; D and trimming were deduced from the DNA. The table records 250,000 to 300,000 clones, roughly 85% of them present only once. This sequence originates from a woman in her sixties or seventies with acute or convalescent COVID-19. Material for sequencing was peripheral blood.

The DNA for the CDR3 is TGTGCCAGCAATGGGGGGGCTCGAGATACGCAGTATTTT. Residues: CASNGGARDTQYF. V usage is TRBV2 and J usage is TRBJ2-3; D might be TRBD2 (7 bases). The CDR3 consists of 13 residues. V was trimmed by 7 bases and J by 5 bases, leaving 13 bases between them. Germline loops: CDR1 SNHLY, CDR2 FYNNEI.